This T cell receptor (beta chain) is drawn from a study of blood T cell repertoires in COVID-19. The protocol was immunoSEQ multiplex PCR, while the TCRdb copy is restricted to in-frame clones and leaves out a portion. The sample lists fewer than 200,000 clones, 70% to 90% seen once, with approximately 1.1% in the top ten. This sequence was found in a man aged 55 to 69 who had recovered from COVID-19. Source material: peripheral blood.

This chain's CDR3 is CAPIWGDLSYEQYF. The CDR3 DNA sequence: TGTGCCCCTATATGGGGGGACCTCTCCTACGAGCAGTACTTC. The gene calls are TRBV24-1 and TRBJ2-7; TRBD2 might be the D (6 bases). The germline V gene has CDR1 KGHDR and CDR2 SFDVKD. This CDR3 comprises 14 residues. The V end lost 12 bases, the J end lost 0 bases, and 17 bases lay between the germline ends.